A selection of T cell receptor beta chains follows, all from one sample in a study of CD8+ T cells in alopecia areata. Only in-frame clones appear in the TCRdb table, and some are missing; sequencing was by immunoSEQ multiplex PCR. The sample contains about 200,000 clones, 56% of which appear only once. The sequenced sample was CD8+ T cells sorted from blood. These receptors all come from a human donor in good health. Each CDR3 is given with its conserved first and last residue. The order of the fields is clone size, D gene, V gene, J gene, CDR3 DNA, CDR3 protein. The D gene is left open where the match is weak. Rows give clone size only sometimes, using once, few, many, or a class for an expanded clone.

clone size: few; D gene: TRBD1; V gene: TRBV7-2; J gene: TRBJ2-2; CDR3 DNA: TGTGCCAGCAGAAATCTGGACAGGGGGCCGAACACCGGGGAGCTGTTTTTT; CDR3 protein: CASRNLDRGPNTGELFF
clone size: NA; D gene: NA; V gene: TRBV11-2; J gene: TRBJ2-7; CDR3 DNA: TGTGCCAGCAGCTTAGACAACTACGAGCAGTACTTC; CDR3 protein: CASSLDNYEQYF
clone size: NA; D gene: NA; V gene: TRBV29-1; J gene: TRBJ2-7; CDR3 DNA: TGCAGCGTTGAAGTAACAGACTACGAGCAGTACTTC; CDR3 protein: CSVEVTDYEQYF
clone size: few; D gene: NA; V gene: TRBV5-4; J gene: TRBJ2-5; CDR3 DNA: TGTGCCAGCAGACCGGACGTACAAGAGACCCAGTACTTC; CDR3 protein: CASRPDVQETQYF
clone size: few; D gene: NA; V gene: TRBV23-1; J gene: TRBJ1-2; CDR3 DNA: TGCGCCAGCAATTCAGTTCCCGGCTACACCTTC; CDR3 protein: CASNSVPGYTF
clone size: NA; D gene: TRBD2; V gene: TRBV11-2; J gene: TRBJ2-3; CDR3 DNA: TGTGCCAGCAGCCGGAGCGGGGGAACAGATACGCAGTATTTT; CDR3 protein: CASSRSGGTDTQYF
clone size: NA; D gene: TRBD2; V gene: TRBV2; J gene: TRBJ2-7; CDR3 DNA: TGTGCCAGCAGTTGGACTAGCGGGGGCTACGAGCAGTACTTC; CDR3 protein: CASSWTSGGYEQYF
clone size: NA; D gene: TRBD1; V gene: TRBV27; J gene: TRBJ1-4; CDR3 DNA: TGTGCCAGCACGGGACAGGGATCACCTAATGAAAAACTGTTTTTT; CDR3 protein: CASTGQGSPNEKLFF
clone size: few; D gene: NA; V gene: TRBV25-1; J gene: TRBJ1-2; CDR3 DNA: TGTGCCAGCGGGTCGAGACAGGACTATGGCTACACCTTC; CDR3 protein: CASGSRQDYGYTF
clone size: NA; D gene: TRBD2; V gene: TRBV5-6; J gene: TRBJ2-1; CDR3 DNA: TGTGCCAGCACCCAGCGGGGAGACAATGAGCAGTTCTTC; CDR3 protein: CASTQRGDNEQFF
clone size: few; D gene: NA; V gene: TRBV23-1; J gene: TRBJ2-3; CDR3 DNA: TGCGCCAGCAGTCAATTAGGCCAGGGGACAGATACGCAGTATTTT; CDR3 protein: CASSQLGQGTDTQYF
clone size: few; D gene: NA; V gene: TRBV2; J gene: TRBJ2-3; CDR3 DNA: TGTGCCAGCTTTGCATCCTCGGTCACAGATACGCAGTATTTT; CDR3 protein: CASFASSVTDTQYF
clone size: NA; D gene: NA; V gene: TRBV29-1; J gene: TRBJ1-1; CDR3 DNA: TGCAGCGTCAGGGAGGGTATGAACACTGAAGCTTTCTTT; CDR3 protein: CSVREGMNTEAFF
clone size: few; D gene: NA; V gene: TRBV12-5; J gene: TRBJ2-5; CDR3 DNA: TGTGCTAGTGGTTTGGTAGCCCCCGGCGGTGTGTTGGAGACCCAGTACTTC; CDR3 protein: CASGLVAPGGVLETQYF
clone size: NA; D gene: NA; V gene: TRBV6-5; J gene: TRBJ1-2; CDR3 DNA: TGTGCCAGCAGCTCGCAAGGCGCAGGCTACACCTTC; CDR3 protein: CASSSQGAGYTF
clone size: NA; D gene: NA; V gene: TRBV27; J gene: TRBJ1-6; CDR3 DNA: TGTGCCAGCAGTTTAGGTAGTCACAGTCGGTCACCCCTCCACTTT; CDR3 protein: CASSLGSHSRSPLHF
clone size: NA; D gene: NA; V gene: TRBV6-1; J gene: TRBJ2-7; CDR3 DNA: TGTGCCAGCAGTGAAGTACCGGGAGCCTCCTACGAGCAGTACTTC; CDR3 protein: CASSEVPGASYEQYF
clone size: NA; D gene: NA; V gene: TRBV29-1; J gene: TRBJ2-3; CDR3 DNA: TGCAGCGTTGAAGAAGGACCAGGGCGTACCCTGGATACGCAGTATTTT; CDR3 protein: CSVEEGPGRTLDTQYF
clone size: NA; D gene: NA; V gene: TRBV30; J gene: TRBJ1-2; CDR3 DNA: TGTGCCTGGAGTGTACTGATGAGGAAAAGGGGCTACACCTTC; CDR3 protein: CAWSVLMRKRGYTF
clone size: NA; D gene: TRBD2; V gene: TRBV27; J gene: TRBJ2-3; CDR3 DNA: TGTGCCAGCAGTTGGGGCGGGGGGAGGGATACGCAGTATTTT; CDR3 protein: CASSWGGGRDTQYF
clone size: NA; D gene: NA; V gene: TRBV4-2; J gene: TRBJ1-2; CDR3 DNA: TGTGCCAGCAGCCAAGAATTACGCAAAGGTGAAACTGCTTATGGCTACACCTTC; CDR3 protein: CASSQELRKGETAYGYTF
clone size: once; D gene: NA; V gene: TRBV7-3; J gene: TRBJ1-2; CDR3 DNA: TGTGCCAGCAGCCTCTCCGGGCCGACCAACTATGGCTACACCTTC; CDR3 protein: CASSLSGPTNYGYTF
clone size: once; D gene: TRBD1; V gene: TRBV27; J gene: TRBJ2-3; CDR3 DNA: TGTGCCAGCAGTTCCAGGGGGCTAGATACGCAGTATTTT; CDR3 protein: CASSSRGLDTQYF
clone size: few; D gene: NA; V gene: TRBV7-9; J gene: TRBJ1-2; CDR3 DNA: TGTGCCAGCAGCCACACCGGGGGGTCCGCTAACTATGGCTACACCTTC; CDR3 protein: CASSHTGGSANYGYTF
clone size: NA; D gene: TRBD1; V gene: TRBV29-1; J gene: TRBJ1-4; CDR3 DNA: TGCAGCGTTGAACCGACAGGGGCGGGTGAAAAACTGTTTTTT; CDR3 protein: CSVEPTGAGEKLFF
clone size: NA; D gene: TRBD1; V gene: TRBV19; J gene: TRBJ2-5; CDR3 DNA: TGTGCCAGTAGTATTTCCGGGACAGACACTGTGGGGACCCAGTACTTC; CDR3 protein: CASSISGTDTVGTQYF
clone size: NA; D gene: TRBD2; V gene: TRBV7-9; J gene: TRBJ2-1; CDR3 DNA: TGTGCCAGCAGCTTTAGCGGGGGGTATAATGAGCAGTTCTTC; CDR3 protein: CASSFSGGYNEQFF
clone size: NA; D gene: NA; V gene: TRBV27; J gene: TRBJ1-1; CDR3 DNA: TGTGCCAGCAGTTTATCGCCAAGGAACACTGAAGCTTTCTTT; CDR3 protein: CASSLSPRNTEAFF
clone size: few; D gene: NA; V gene: TRBV27; J gene: TRBJ2-2; CDR3 DNA: TGTGCCAGCAGTCCCCTAGGCACCGGGGAGCTGTTTTTT; CDR3 protein: CASSPLGTGELFF
clone size: NA; D gene: TRBD2; V gene: TRBV6-1; J gene: TRBJ2-1; CDR3 DNA: TGTGCCAGCAGTGAATGGAGCGGGGGAGGTAATGAGCAGTTCTTC; CDR3 protein: CASSEWSGGGNEQFF
clone size: few; D gene: NA; V gene: TRBV27; J gene: TRBJ2-1; CDR3 DNA: TGTGCCAGCAGTCCTAGGACGAGCTACAATGAGCAGTTCTTC; CDR3 protein: CASSPRTSYNEQFF
clone size: few; D gene: NA; V gene: TRBV27; J gene: TRBJ2-1; CDR3 DNA: TGTGCCAGCAGTTTAAGACACAGCTCCTACAATGAGCAGTTCTTC; CDR3 protein: CASSLRHSSYNEQFF
clone size: NA; D gene: TRBD1; V gene: TRBV28; J gene: TRBJ2-5; CDR3 DNA: TGTGCCAGCAGGACAACAGGGGGCCAAGAGACCCAGTACTTC; CDR3 protein: CASRTTGGQETQYF
clone size: NA; D gene: NA; V gene: TRBV9; J gene: TRBJ2-2; CDR3 DNA: TGTGCCAGCAGCCCCCGGCTCACCGGGGAGCTGTTTTTT; CDR3 protein: CASSPRLTGELFF
clone size: NA; D gene: TRBD1; V gene: TRBV12-5; J gene: TRBJ1-1; CDR3 DNA: TGTGCTAGTGGTGCGGCGGGGACAGGGTTAACTGAAGCTTTCTTT; CDR3 protein: CASGAAGTGLTEAFF
clone size: few; D gene: NA; V gene: TRBV5-6; J gene: TRBJ1-2; CDR3 DNA: TGTGCCAGCTATGAACGGGCGGAGACCTATGGCTACACCTTC; CDR3 protein: CASYERAETYGYTF
clone size: few; D gene: NA; V gene: TRBV7-9; J gene: TRBJ1-1; CDR3 DNA: TGTGCCAGCAGGGATGGTCAGAGGAACACTGAAGCTTTCTTT; CDR3 protein: CASRDGQRNTEAFF